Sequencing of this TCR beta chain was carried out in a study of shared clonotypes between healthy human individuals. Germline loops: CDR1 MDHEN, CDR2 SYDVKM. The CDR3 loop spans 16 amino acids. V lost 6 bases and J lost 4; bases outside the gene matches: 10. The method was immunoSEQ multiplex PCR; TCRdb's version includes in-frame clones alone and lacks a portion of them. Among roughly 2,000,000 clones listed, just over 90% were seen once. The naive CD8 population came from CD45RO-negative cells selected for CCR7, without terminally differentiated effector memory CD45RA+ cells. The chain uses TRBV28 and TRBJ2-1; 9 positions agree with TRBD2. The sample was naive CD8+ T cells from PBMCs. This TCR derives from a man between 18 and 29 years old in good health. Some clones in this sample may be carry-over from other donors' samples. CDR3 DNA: TGTGCCAGCAGGAGAAGACTAGCGGACTTGTACAATGAGCAGTTCTTC. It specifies CASRRRLADLYNEQFF.